The T cell receptor (beta chain) under discussion was sequenced for a study of blood T cell repertoires in COVID-19. Study summary: Spain, Italy and the United States supplied samples that represented acute and convalescent COVID-19. PBMCs, B-cell-depleted T cells, or T cells were the source of the cDNA or gDNA that made up the material.

Original handling: It was from reference gene primer amplification that nucleated cell counts were estimated. Assay used: immunoSEQ multiplex PCR; TCRdb lists only in-frame clones, some missing. The DNA gave D and trimming, while V, J and clone size come from that table. Among 95,000 to 150,000 clones listed, 85% were seen once. The germline gives CDR1 LNHDA, CDR2 SQIVND (reference sequence). The J segment lost 5 bases and the V segment lost 4 bases, leaving 7 bases of the junction unmatched. This CDR3 has 16 amino acids. Sequencing used peripheral blood. The chain uses TRBV19 and TRBJ2-2; 10 bases map to TRBD1. The origin of this receptor is a man at least 80 years old with acute or convalescent COVID-19. The CDR3 nucleotides are TGTGCCAGTAGTACCTCGACAGGGGGCGGTACCGGGGAGCTGTTTTTT. It encodes CASSTSTGGGTGELFF. Full variable domain (rest looked up from reference TRBV19 and TRBJ2-2): DGGITQSPKYLFRKEGQNVTLSCEQNLNHDAMYWYRQDPGQGLRLIYYSQIVNDFQKGDIAEGYSVSREKKESFPLTVTSAQKNPTAFYLCASSTSTGGGTGELFFGEGSRLTVL.